This TCR beta chain is from a study of beta chain features in type 1 diabetes. From germline, CDR1 is ENHRY and CDR2 SYGVKD. V gave up 1 base and J gave up 5 bases; unmatched junction bases: 3. This CDR3 region has 14 residues. In all sorted populations, purity surpassed 95%. As every portion of the isolated RNA was reverse transcribed, the sequencing read expressed TCRB transcripts. The study sequenced naive, central memory and regulatory T cell samples to an average of roughly 4 million reads. Sequencing was performed with immunoSEQ multiplex PCR; in TCRdb, only in-frame clones are kept and a portion is missing. The sample contains a few hundred thousand clones, about 15% of which appear only once.

The sequence was collected from a woman younger than 35 in good health. J is TRBJ2-5 and V is TRBV10-3; 8 bases line up with TRBD2. The sample comprised naive CD4+ T cells from blood. Written as DNA, the CDR3 is TGTGCCATCAGTGAGTACCAGCGGGAGGAGACCCAGTACTTC. This codes for CAISEYQREETQYF.